This T cell receptor (beta chain) was documented in a study of radiotherapy plus CTLA-4 blockade in lung cancer. Study-level information: Patients showed objective responses in about 20% of cases and disease control in approximately 28%.

The assay was immunoSEQ multiplex PCR, and TCRdb's table has in-frame clones only and misses some. The table has about 120,000 clones, around 75% seen once. The study gave focal radiation plus ipilimumab CTLA-4 blockade to patients with chemo-refractory metastatic non-small-cell lung cancer. As for this clone: The antigen remains unidentified.

This CDR3 spans 15 amino acids. Per the germline V gene, CDR1 is LGHNT and CDR2 is FRNRAP. The V segment lost 6 bases and the J segment 4 bases; nucleotides outside the gene matches: 8. Regarding the study as a whole: Early shifts in blood T cell clones, with interferon-beta, reportedly predicted response best. TCR clones from tumors expanded in blood after radiotherapy plus ipilimumab.

V gene TRBV12-5 combines with J gene TRBJ2-2; 7 positions agree with TRBD1. The sequence was obtained from a human donor with non-small cell lung cancer who had a partial response to radiotherapy plus ipilimumab. Material: peripheral blood, obtained from a patient treated with radiotherapy plus ipilimumab. CDR3 DNA: TGTGCTAGTGGGCCTGACAGGGCGCTCACCGGGGAGCTGTTTTTT. It specifies CASGPDRALTGELFF.